Listed below are T cell receptor beta chains from one sample, sequenced in a study of T cell responses to AZD1222 COVID-19 vaccine. The method was immunoSEQ multiplex PCR; TCRdb's version includes in-frame clones alone and lacks a portion of them. The sample contains 68,000 or so clones, around nine tenths of which appear only once. The sequenced sample was peripheral blood, obtained on day 0 of AZD1222 vaccination. These receptors came from an adult in good health. CDR3s include the opening cysteine and the closing phenylalanine or tryptophan. A D gene is named only where the DNA matches it firmly. Part of the rows lack a size; the others show once, few, many or a class for expanded clones.

DNA | CDR3 | V | size | D | J
TGTGCCAGCGTCCAGGGGGACACTGAAGCTTTCTTT | CASVQGDTEAFF | TRBV11-1 | - | TRBD1 | TRBJ1-1
TGTGCCAGCAGCTCGGACCGTCGAACCTGGGAGGGGGACTATGGCTACACCTTC | CASSSDRRTWEGDYGYTF | TRBV7-9 | - | - | TRBJ1-2
TGTGCCAGCAGTGAAGCTGAGGGGGGGAATGAAAAACTGTTTTTT | CASSEAEGGNEKLFF | TRBV6-1 | - | - | TRBJ1-4
TGTGCCAGTAGTATCGGAGGGCCAGCCGTGAACACTGAAGCTTTCTTT | CASSIGGPAVNTEAFF | TRBV19 | once | - | TRBJ1-1
TGTGCCAGCTCACCACCGGGACTAGCGGGAGAATCCTACAATGAGCAGTTCTTC | CASSPPGLAGESYNEQFF | TRBV18 | - | TRBD2 | TRBJ2-1
TGTGCCAGCAGCCCCCGAACAGGGGGCTATGGCTACACCTTC | CASSPRTGGYGYTF | TRBV7-9 | - | TRBD1 | TRBJ1-2
TGTGCCAGCAGTAGCGGGAAGGGGACCACAGATACGCAGTATTTT | CASSSGKGTTDTQYF | TRBV6-2/TRBV6-3 | - | TRBD2 | TRBJ2-3
TGTGCCAGTAGTAAGGGACTTAACAATGAGCAGTTCTTC | CASSKGLNNEQFF | TRBV19 | many | - | TRBJ2-1
TGTGCCAGCTCACCCTCCGCCCGTAATCAGCCCCAGCATTTT | CASSPSARNQPQHF | TRBV18 | - | - | TRBJ1-5
TGTGCCAGCAGTTTAAGGGAGCGGACCTACGAGCAGTACTTC | CASSLRERTYEQYF | TRBV28 | once | - | TRBJ2-7
TGTGCCATCAGTGAGGTAGCTAGCGGGAGATTAGAAGAGACCCAGTACTTC | CAISEVASGRLEETQYF | TRBV10-3 | - | TRBD2 | TRBJ2-5
TGTGCCAGCAGCTTATATTCGGGAGACTCCTACGAGCAGTACTTC | CASSLYSGDSYEQYF | TRBV7-2 | - | - | TRBJ2-7
TGCGCCAGCAGCTCTATACAGGGGAACTATGGCTACACCTTC | CASSSIQGNYGYTF | TRBV5-1 | - | TRBD1 | TRBJ1-2
TGCGCCAGCAGCTTGAATGATCCGGGAAAGGGGTATGGCTACACCTTC | CASSLNDPGKGYGYTF | TRBV5-1 | - | - | TRBJ1-2
TGCGCCAGCAGCCAGACTCCGGGACAGGGGGACTACGAGCAGTACTTC | CASSQTPGQGDYEQYF | TRBV4-1 | - | TRBD1 | TRBJ2-7
TGCGCCAGCAGCCCCTTTGGGGACGCCCCTGAAGCTTTCTTT | CASSPFGDAPEAFF | TRBV5-1 | - | - | TRBJ1-1
TGTGCCAGCAGCCAAGAGTCACTAGCGGGAGTATTCAGTGAGCAGTTCTTC | CASSQESLAGVFSEQFF | TRBV3-1/TRBV3-2 | - | TRBD2 | TRBJ2-1
TGTGCCAGCAGCAAAGTTAGAGTGGACAGGGCGTCTAATGAGCAGTTCTTC | CASSKVRVDRASNEQFF | TRBV21-1 | - | - | TRBJ2-1
TGTGCCAGCACCCCGAGTGGGGCCAAAAACATTCAGTACTTC | CASTPSGAKNIQYF | TRBV6-5 | - | - | TRBJ2-4
TGTGCCAGCAATCGGGTATACGAGCAGTACTTC | CASNRVYEQYF | TRBV2 | - | - | TRBJ2-7
TGTGCCAGCAGCTTGGGGGTGGGAATTAACTCCTACGAGCAGTACTTC | CASSLGVGINSYEQYF | TRBV5-4 | - | - | TRBJ2-7
TGTGCCACCAGTGAAGTCCCGGGACAGGGACCAGATACGCAGTATTTT | CATSEVPGQGPDTQYF | TRBV24-1 | - | TRBD1 | TRBJ2-3
TGTGCCAGCAGTATGAACGTCGAGCAGTACTTC | CASSMNVEQYF | TRBV12-3/TRBV12-4 | - | - | TRBJ2-7
TGTGCCAGCAGCTTTCCGGGACAGGGCGTAGAAAAACTGTTTTTT | CASSFPGQGVEKLFF | TRBV7-2 | - | TRBD1 | TRBJ1-4
TGTGCCAGCAGCTCAGCCCTAGCCACAGATACGCAGTATTTT | CASSSALATDTQYF | TRBV13 | - | - | TRBJ2-3
TGTGCCAGCTCACCGAGCGGGCCGCGAAGGGACAATGAGCAGTTCTTC | CASSPSGPRRDNEQFF | TRBV18 | - | - | TRBJ2-1
TGTGCCAGCAGCTCCGGGACTCGTAACTACGAGCAGTACTTC | CASSSGTRNYEQYF | TRBV7-2 | - | - | TRBJ2-7
TGCGCCAGCAGCTTCCACGATCAGGTTAACTATGGCTACACCTTC | CASSFHDQVNYGYTF | TRBV5-1 | few | - | TRBJ1-2
TGTGCCAGCAGCCACGGAGCGGGAGAGGGCAATGAGCAGTTCTTC | CASSHGAGEGNEQFF | TRBV7-7 | - | TRBD2 | TRBJ2-1
TGTGCCAGCAGTTACGGGGACAGGGGATCCTACGAGCAGTACTTC | CASSYGDRGSYEQYF | TRBV6-5 | - | TRBD1 | TRBJ2-7
TGTGCCAGCAGTTTTCTAGCCCCTGGGGAGACCCAGTACTTC | CASSFLAPGETQYF | TRBV27 | - | - | TRBJ2-5
TGCAGTGCTAGTTGGGGACAGCCGGGCTACGAGCAGTACTTC | CSASWGQPGYEQYF | TRBV20-1 | few | TRBD1 | TRBJ2-7